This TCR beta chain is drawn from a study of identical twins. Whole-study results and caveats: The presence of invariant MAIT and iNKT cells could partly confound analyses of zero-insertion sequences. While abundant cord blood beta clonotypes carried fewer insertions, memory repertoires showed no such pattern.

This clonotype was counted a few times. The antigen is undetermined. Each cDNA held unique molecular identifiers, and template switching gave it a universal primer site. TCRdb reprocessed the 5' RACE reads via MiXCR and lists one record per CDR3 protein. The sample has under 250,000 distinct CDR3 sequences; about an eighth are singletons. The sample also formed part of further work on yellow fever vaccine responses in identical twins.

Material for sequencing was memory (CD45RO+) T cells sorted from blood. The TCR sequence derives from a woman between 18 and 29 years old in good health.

CDR3 protein: CASSQAEWGRETQYF. In DNA form, the CDR3 reads TGTGCCAGCAGCCAAGCCGAGTGGGGGCGAGAGACCCAGTACTTC. This chain uses TRBV3-1 with TRBJ2-5, with a possible D match to TRBD1 (6 bases). The germline V and J ends were trimmed by 1 base and 4 bases, with 13 bases remaining between them. This CDR3 region has 15 residues. Germline-derived CDR1 and CDR2 are LGHDT and YNNKEL (reference sequence).